The 32 T cell receptor beta chains given below trace back to one sample, sequenced in a study of blood T cell repertoires in COVID-19. Produced via immunoSEQ multiplex PCR; TCRdb's table is partial and in-frame only. The profile shows 350,000 to 500,000 clones, about 88% of them singletons. Sequences were obtained from PBMCs or T cells enriched from blood (not recorded which). The source is a woman aged 18-29 years who had been exposed to COVID-19.

This chain joins TRBV3-1 (or the pseudogene TRBV3-2) and TRBJ2-7; a possible D gene is TRBD2 (6 bases). The CDR3 has 14 amino acids. The ends were cut back, 4 bases at V and 3 bases at J, with 13 bases in the middle. The germline V gene encodes CDR1 LGHDT and CDR2 YNNKEL (reference sequence). The CDR3 sequence: CASSPSGGNYEQYF. In DNA form, the CDR3 reads TGTGCCAGCAGCCCTTCAGGAGGGAACTACGAGCAGTACTTC.

In DNA form, the CDR3 reads TGTGCCAGCACAGAGAGTAGACAATATGGCTACACCTTC. Translating it yields CASTESRQYGYTF. This chain uses TRBV6-5 with TRBJ1-2; unclear D gene. Germline loops: CDR1 MNHEY, CDR2 SVGAGI. V was clipped by 7 bases and J by 5 bases, with 14 bases between them. The CDR3 runs 13 residues.

J is TRBJ2-3 and V is TRBV7-9; TRBD2 matches at 7 bases. This CDR3 is 16 amino acids long. With 5 bases clipped from V and 2 bases from J, the junction kept 10 bases outside the gene matches. Looked up from germline, CDR1 is SEHNR and CDR2 is FQNEAQ (reference sequence). DNA of the CDR3: TGTGCCAGCAGCAAGAATTTAGCGGGCCTCACAGATACGCAGTATTTT. Protein product: CASSKNLAGLTDTQYF.

This clone was seen once. This chain's CDR3 is CASSLAQLEAFF. The CDR3 nucleotides read TGTGCCAGCAGCTTAGCACAGTTGGAAGCTTTCTTT. The rearrangement uses TRBV7-2 and TRBJ1-1; D uncertain. Per germline, CDR1 SGHTA and CDR2 FQGNSA. V gave up 0 bases and J gave up 8 bases, with 7 bases separating them. This CDR3 has 12 residues.

This chain uses TRBV13 with TRBJ2-1; a weak D match, TRBD1 (6 bases). This CDR3 comprises 16 residues. Germline V gives CDR1 PRHDT, CDR2 FYEKMQ (reference sequence). V was pared by 5 bases and J by 5 bases, with 19 bases between. The CDR3 DNA follows: TGTGCCAGCAGCCCGAGACAGGCCCAAGGGAACAATGAGCAGTTCTTC. It encodes CASSPRQAQGNNEQFF. Full variable domain (missing parts from reference TRBV13 and TRBJ2-1): AAGVIQSPRHLIKEKRETATLKCYPIPRHDTVYWYQQGPGQDPQFLISFYEKMQSDKGSIPDRFSAQQFSDYHSELNMSSLELGDSALYFCASSPRQAQGNNEQFFGPGTRLTVL.

This chain uses TRBV20-1 with TRBJ1-1; D unresolved. Germline CDR1 DFQATT, CDR2 SNEGSKA (reference sequence). Trimming removed 3 bases at V and 8 bases at J, with 7 bases between. The CDR3 totals 10 residues. The CDR3 DNA is TGCAGTGCTAGCGACGGGGAAGCTTTCTTT. It translates to CSASDGEAFF.

The V and J genes are TRBV6-5 and TRBJ2-1; 7 bases fit TRBD2. The J segment lost 6 bases and the V segment lost 7 bases, leaving 6 bases of the junction unmatched. Looked up from germline, CDR1 is MNHEY and CDR2 is SVGAGI. The CDR3 runs to 13 residues. In DNA form, the CDR3 reads TGTGCCAGCACCGGCGGGAGCCCCAATGAGCAGTTCTTC. This sequence encodes CASTGGSPNEQFF.

The J gene is TRBJ1-2, the V gene TRBV9; 8 nucleotides agree with TRBD1. Germline trimming cut 5 bases from V and 8 bases from J; bases unmatched to any gene: 14. The germline V gene has CDR1 SGDLS and CDR2 YYNGEE. The CDR3 is made up of 15 amino acids. CDR3 residues: CASRTGADPTRGYTF. The CDR3, as DNA: TGTGCCAGCAGGACAGGGGCCGACCCGACTCGAGGCTACACCTTC.

The CDR3 DNA reads TGTGCCATCAGTGGGGACGGGACTTCTGGGGAGCTGTTTTTT. Its translation is CAISGDGTSGELFF. V and J are TRBV10-3 and TRBJ2-2, with D tentatively TRBD2 (6 bases). Germline V CDR1 and CDR2: ENHRY, SYGVKD. V gave up 4 bases and J gave up 8 bases, with 14 bases separating them. The CDR3 is made up of 14 amino acids.

The CDR3 DNA reads as TGTGCCAGCAGTACCACCGGGACACCTTATGGCTACACCTTC. Translation gives CASSTTGTPYGYTF. This chain connects TRBV13 to TRBJ1-2, with D maybe TRBD1 (6 bases). V was trimmed by 6 bases and J by 5 bases, leaving 16 bases between them. CDR1 is PRHDT, CDR2 FYEKMQ, per germline (reference sequence). There are 14 residues in the CDR3.

The V call is TRBV30, the J call TRBJ1-1, with 7 positions matching TRBD1. Trimming at V came to 3 bases and at J to 1 base, leaving 2 bases not matched to a gene. Germline V gives CDR1 GTSNPN, CDR2 SVGIG (reference sequence). The CDR3 contains 13 residues. CDR3 loop: CAWRGQSNTEAFF. The CDR3 nucleotides are TGTGCCTGGAGGGGACAGTCGAACACTGAAGCTTTCTTT.

On this clone itself: Additional DNA sequences in this sample encode the identical CDR3. This chain connects TRBV29-1 to TRBJ2-7; 7 bases map to TRBD1. The CDR3 sequence is 11 residues long. Germline V gives CDR1 SQVTM, CDR2 ANQGSEA. The V and J ends lost 7 bases and 3 bases, in that order; junction bases with no gene match: 3. The CDR3 region is CSARDSYEQYF. The CDR3 DNA reads as TGCAGCGCCCGGGACAGCTACGAGCAGTACTTC.

The chain has TRBV5-4 and TRBJ2-7; 10 nucleotides line up with TRBD2. The CDR3 contains 17 residues. Germline V gives CDR1 SGHNT, CDR2 YYREEE (reference sequence). V lost 0 bases, J lost 0 bases, and 6 bases stayed unmatched. In DNA form, the CDR3 reads TGTGCCAGCAGCTTGGGTCCTAGCGGGGGAAGCTCCTACGAGCAGTACTTC. The encoded protein is CASSLGPSGGSSYEQYF.

The chain couples TRBV5-6 to TRBJ2-7; 10 bases agree with TRBD1. The CDR3 is made up of 13 amino acids. V lost 5 bases and J lost 4; bases outside the gene matches: 3. Germline V gene data show CDR1 as SGHDT and CDR2 as YYEEEE. CDR3 protein: CASRGQGRYEQYF. Here the CDR3 DNA reads TGTGCCAGCAGGGGACAGGGGCGGTACGAGCAGTACTTC. The complete variable domain, with remaining parts taken from reference TRBV5-6 and TRBJ2-7, reads DAGVTQSPTHLIKTRGQQVTLRCSPKSGHDTVSWYQQALGQGPQFIFQYYEEEERQRGNFPDRFSGHQFPNYSSELNVNALLLGDSALYLCASRGQGRYEQYFGPGTRLTVT.

The genes are TRBV7-9 and TRBJ2-1; TRBD2 matches at 9 bases. This CDR3 contains 16 residues. CDR1 SEHNR and CDR2 FQNEAQ come from the germline V gene (reference sequence). J lost 0 bases, V lost 2 bases, and 2 bases had no gene match. The CDR3 loop reads CASSLRSGSSYNEQFF. The CDR3 DNA follows: TGTGCCAGCAGCTTACGTAGCGGGAGCTCCTACAATGAGCAGTTCTTC.

This clone has a handful of counts. The chain has TRBV6-2 or TRBV6-3 and TRBJ2-7; 7 bases align to TRBD2. The CDR3 covers 12 residues. V shed 4 bases and J 3 bases; nucleotides not matched to a gene: 0. Germline CDR1 MNHEY, CDR2 SVGEGT. The CDR3 spells CASSSSGYEQYF. The CDR3, as DNA: TGTGCCAGCAGTTCTAGCGGCTACGAGCAGTACTTC.

This clone was picked up one time. J is TRBJ2-3 and V is TRBV24-1, with no clear D. This CDR3 has 15 residues. V was shortened by 4 bases and J by 5 bases, with 15 bases between the two germline ends. Germline V CDR1 and CDR2: KGHDR, SFDVKD. CDR3 protein: CATSESAAERDTQYF. For the CDR3, the DNA is TGTGCCACCAGTGAATCTGCGGCAGAACGAGATACGCAGTATTTT.

The chain links TRBV7-2 to TRBJ2-7, with 7 bases matching TRBD2. The CDR3 runs 13 residues. Germline V gene lookup returns CDR1 SGHTA and CDR2 FQGNSA. J gave up 6 bases and V 1 base, and 3 bases lay outside the gene matches. Here the CDR3 DNA reads TGTGCCAGCAGCTTAGGACTAGCCGCCGAGCAGTACTTC. Translated, it gives CASSLGLAAEQYF. Based on the CDR3 plus reference TRBV7-2 and TRBJ2-7, the full variable domain is GAGVSQSPSNKVTEKGKDVELRCDPISGHTALYWYRQSLGQGLEFLIYFQGNSAPDKSGLPSDRFSAERTGGSVSTLTIQRTQQEDSAVYLCASSLGLAAEQYFGPGTRLTVT.

This clone was picked up a small number of times. At the DNA level, this CDR3 is encoded by other sequences in the same sample as well. The genes are TRBV18 and TRBJ1-5; 9 positions match TRBD1. The germline V gene encodes CDR1 KGHSH and CDR2 LQKENI. V trimming: 6 bases; J trimming: 2 bases; junction bases outside the gene matches: 5. The CDR3 totals 15 residues. The CDR3 DNA reads as TGTGCCAGCTCGCTCACAGGGGGCGGCAATCAGCCCCAGCATTTT. It is translated as CASSLTGGGNQPQHF.

In its sample, this clone was seen many times. The gene calls are TRBV27 and TRBJ2-7; TRBD2 agrees at 8 bases. After removal of 5 bases from V and 3 bases from J, the junction contained 6 bases not matched to a gene. This CDR3 is 14 amino acids long. The germline CDR1 and CDR2 sequences are MNHEY and SMNVEV (reference sequence). The DNA for the CDR3 is TGTGCCAGCAGTGGGATAGCGGGGAGCTACGAGCAGTACTTC. It specifies CASSGIAGSYEQYF.

J is TRBJ1-4 and V is TRBV2; 11 bases match TRBD1. Trimming at V came to 4 bases and at J to 8 bases, leaving 3 bases not matched to a gene. CDR3 length equals 14 residues. The germline V gene encodes CDR1 SNHLY and CDR2 FYNNEI. The CDR3 coding sequence is TGTGCCAGCAGTGTGGGGACAGGGGGGGAAAAACTGTTTTTT. It codes for CASSVGTGGEKLFF.

V and J are TRBV10-3 and TRBJ2-5; 9 bases agree with TRBD2. Germline V gene lookup returns CDR1 ENHRY and CDR2 SYGVKD. J lost 1 base, V lost 8 bases, and 2 bases had no gene match. This CDR3 is built from 13 residues. The CDR3 is CAIRGGAQETQYF. The CDR3 region has the DNA TGTGCCATCCGCGGGGGGGCCCAAGAGACCCAGTACTTC.

The chain combines TRBV7-2 with TRBJ1-5, with unresolved D. From germline, CDR1 is SGHTA and CDR2 FQGNSA. With 5 bases removed from V and 0 bases from J, the gap between germline ends came to 11 bases. This CDR3 spans 15 amino acids. CDR3 residues: CASSPDTLSNQPQHF. DNA of the CDR3: TGTGCCAGCAGCCCCGACACTCTTAGCAATCAGCCCCAGCATTTT.

The DNA for the CDR3 is TGTGCCAGCAGCTTGCACACGACCCAGTACTTC. Encoded protein: CASSLHTTQYF. The chain links TRBV5-4 to TRBJ2-5; no clear D gene. V was clipped by 1 base and J by 7 bases, with 5 bases between them. Looked up from germline, CDR1 is SGHNT and CDR2 is YYREEE (reference sequence). The CDR3 sequence is 11 residues long.

This clone appeared once. The V call is TRBV7-3, the J call TRBJ2-4; weak D call: TRBD2 (6 bases). Germline CDR1 reads SGHTA; CDR2 reads FQGTGA. The CDR3 is 16 amino acids. The V end was cut by 2 bases, the J end by 1 base, with 12 bases between. The CDR3 loop is CASSLGGSGAKNIQYF. The CDR3 coding sequence is TGTGCCAGCAGCTTAGGGGGGAGCGGGGCCAAAAACATTCAGTACTTC. Full variable domain (missing parts from reference TRBV7-3 and TRBJ2-4): GAGVSQTPSNKVTEKGKYVELRCDPISGHTALYWYRQSLGQGPEFLIYFQGTGAADDSGLPNDRFFAVRPEGSVSTLKIQRTERGDSAVYLCASSLGGSGAKNIQYFGAGTRLSVL.

This chain uses TRBV28 with TRBJ2-1, with a possible D match to TRBD2 (7 bases). The CDR3 extends over 12 amino acids. Trimming removed 8 bases from V and 4 bases from J, with 9 bases in between. Germline-derived CDR1 and CDR2 are MDHEN and SYDVKM. CDR3 nucleotide sequence: TGTGCCAGCGGGAGGGGGTACAATGAGCAGTTCTTC. Encoded protein: CASGRGYNEQFF.

The CDR3 sequence is CASSPPQRGGTDTQYF. CDR3 DNA: TGTGCCAGCTCACCACCCCAGCGGGGAGGCACAGATACGCAGTATTTT. The V call is TRBV18, the J call TRBJ2-3; 7 nucleotides agree with TRBD2. Germline CDR1 KGHSH, CDR2 LQKENI. The CDR3 length is 16 residues. Trimming removed 0 bases from V and 1 base from J; junction bases left unmatched: 4.

This chain joins TRBV15 and TRBJ1-1; 9 bases fit TRBD1. V was pared by 4 bases and J by 2 bases, with 17 bases of the junction left unmatched. Looked up from germline, CDR1 is LNHNV and CDR2 is YYDKDF (reference sequence). There are 19 residues in the CDR3. The CDR3, as DNA: TGTGCCACCAGCAAATTCAGGGTGGGGACAGGGTTTCGAAACACTGAAGCTTTCTTT. It specifies CATSKFRVGTGFRNTEAFF.

This clone was seen once. V gene TRBV7-3 combines with J gene TRBJ2-2; 7 positions agree with TRBD1. Unmatched junction bases numbered 5, after V lost 10 bases and J lost 3 bases. The CDR3 has 13 residues. Germline CDR1 and CDR2: SGHTA and FQGTGA. CDR3 sequence (DNA): TGTGCCACCAACAGGGGCGACACCGGGGAGCTGTTTTTT. This encodes CATNRGDTGELFF. Variable domain in full (rest from reference TRBV7-3 and TRBJ2-2): GAGVSQTPSNKVTEKGKYVELRCDPISGHTALYWYRQSLGQGPEFLIYFQGTGAADDSGLPNDRFFAVRPEGSVSTLKIQRTERGDSAVYLCATNRGDTGELFFGEGSRLTVL.

The chain uses TRBV5-5 and TRBJ1-5; 7 nucleotides agree with TRBD1. The germline V gene encodes CDR1 SGHKS and CDR2 YYEKEE (reference sequence). This CDR3 has 16 amino acids. V shed 1 base, J shed 4 bases, and the junction held 8 bases outside the gene matches. CDR3 loop: CASSLTPGQINQPQHF. The CDR3 bases are TGTGCCAGCAGCTTGACCCCGGGACAGATAAATCAGCCCCAGCATTTT.

V and J are TRBV14 and TRBJ2-3; 8 bases map to TRBD2. V lost 4 bases to trimming and J lost 0 bases; unmatched junction nucleotides: 9. The germline V gene encodes CDR1 SGHDN and CDR2 FVKESK. CDR3 size: 17 residues. The DNA for the CDR3 is TGTGCCAGCAGCCCCCTAGCGGGTCTAGCAAGCACAGATACGCAGTATTTT. This gives the protein CASSPLAGLASTDTQYF.

V is TRBV11-2 and J is TRBJ2-5; D might be TRBD1 (5 bases). The CDR3 spans 17 residues. Trimming cost V 4 bases and J 1 base, with 19 bases left between them. The germline CDR1 and CDR2 sequences are SGHAT and FQNNGV. The CDR3 DNA is TGTGCCAGCAGCTCTCGGGCCTCAGGGATCCTCCAAGAGACCCAGTACTTC. Encoded protein: CASSSRASGILQETQYF.